A single sample gave rise to the 27 T cell receptor beta chains below, sequenced in a study of T cell repertoires in cytomegalovirus infection. TCRdb independently ran MiXCR on the reads; one entry per CDR3 protein. The sample contains hundreds of thousands of distinct CDR3 sequences, around 30% of which appear only once. No antigen has been identified for these receptors. The input for sequencing was cultured PBMCs, taken from culture after CMV antigen stimulation. These receptors all stem from a human donor in good health (CMV status not recorded). Some clones in this sample may be carry-over from other donors' samples.

This clonotype was observed a handful of times. The chain is built from TRBV28 and TRBJ2-7; weak D call: TRBD2 (6 bases). The CDR3 has 14 amino acids. CDR1 is MDHEN and CDR2 is SYDVKM in the germline V gene. V dropped 4 bases and J dropped 0 bases, with 10 bases sitting between them. CDR3 DNA sequence: TGTGCCAGCAGTTCAAGCGGGTCCTCCTACGAGCAGTACGTC. As protein: CASSSSGSSYEQYV.

The chain couples TRBV6-2 or TRBV6-3 to TRBJ2-7, with TRBD1 as a possible D gene (6 bases). Germline CDR1 is MNHEY and CDR2 is SVGEGT. This CDR3 is 16 amino acids long. Trimming removed 7 bases at V and 3 bases at J, with 22 bases between. CDR3 sequence: CASIFSRDTPLYEQYV. In nucleotides, the CDR3 is TGTGCCAGCATATTTAGCCGGGACACTCCCCTCTACGAGCAGTACGTC.

The V and J genes are TRBV7-2 and TRBJ1-3, with 8 bases lining up with TRBD1. This CDR3 has 15 amino acids. Germline CDR1 is SGHTA and CDR2 is FQGNSA. The junction had 3 bases not matched to a gene; V was cut back by 5 bases and J by 0 bases. Written as DNA, the CDR3 is TGTGCCAGCAGCCAGGGGGCAGGCTCTGGAAACACCATATATTTT. This gives the protein CASSQGAGSGNTIYF.

The DNA of the CDR3 is TGTGCCAGCGGGCCGGCGGGGGTCACAGATACGCAGTATTTT. Translated: CASGPAGVTDTQYF. The gene calls are TRBV7-8 and TRBJ2-3, with 7 bases that match TRBD2. CDR1 and CDR2 from the germline V gene are SGHVS and FQNEAQ. CDR3 size: 14 residues. V dropped 8 bases and J dropped 2; count of bases not matched to a gene: 7.

The chain carries TRBV7-2 and TRBJ2-4; tentative D call: TRBD2 (6 bases). V dropped 4 bases and J dropped 8 bases, with 15 bases sitting between them. The CDR3 sequence is 14 residues long. Germline CDR1 and CDR2: SGHTA and FQGNSA. The CDR3 DNA reads TGTGCCAGCAGCTCGGGACTTAGGACGGACATTCAGTACTTC. This translates into CASSSGLRTDIQYF.

CDR3 in DNA: TGTGCCAGCACTCCCGCCGGGACAGGGGTTGGCTACACCTTC. The encoded protein is CASTPAGTGVGYTF. The rearrangement uses TRBV6-8 and TRBJ1-2; 10 nucleotides agree with TRBD1. The CDR3 spans 14 residues. J was trimmed by 7 bases and V by 7 bases; bases with no gene match: 9. CDR1 and CDR2 from the germline V gene are MNHGY and SAAAGT.

This chain joins TRBV6-5 and TRBJ2-3; D is unclear. Germline V CDR1 and CDR2: MNHEY, SVGAGI. V lost 2 bases and J 0 bases, leaving 9 bases between the germline ends. This CDR3 spans 15 amino acids. The CDR3 loop reads CASSYGQASTDTQYF. In DNA, the CDR3 is TGTGCCAGCAGTTACGGGCAGGCTAGCACAGATACGCAGTATTTT.

The V gene is TRBV5-4, the J gene TRBJ2-7, with D perhaps TRBD2 (6 bases). V lost 2 bases to trimming and J lost 4 bases, with 16 bases between them. The CDR3 spans 15 residues. Germline-derived CDR1 and CDR2 are SGHNT and YYREEE (reference sequence). Here the CDR3 reads CASSLFGGVLYEQYF. For the CDR3, the DNA is TGTGCCAGCAGCTTATTCGGGGGAGTCTTGTACGAGCAGTACTTC.

This clonotype occurred a few times. This chain uses TRBV12-3 or TRBV12-4 with TRBJ2-1; TRBD2 matches 7 bases. The CDR3 sequence is 16 residues long. V lost 5 bases to trimming and J lost 7 bases; unmatched junction nucleotides: 14. CDR3 protein: CASSGNGRGSLNEQFF. CDR3 coding DNA: TGTGCCAGCAGTGGTAATGGTCGCGGGAGTTTAAATGAGCAGTTCTTC.

The chain uses TRBV14 and TRBJ2-3; possible D gene TRBD2, 6 bases. V dropped 6 bases and J dropped 4 bases, with 11 bases sitting between them. This CDR3 spans 13 amino acids. From germline, CDR1 is SGHDN and CDR2 FVKESK. The CDR3 coding sequence is TGTGCCAGCAGGGGGGACTTCGCAGATACGCAGTATTTT. It specifies CASRGDFADTQYF.

This clonotype was counted many times. This sequence joins TRBV6-1 and TRBJ2-5; D may be TRBD2 (5 bases). The CDR3 sequence is 13 residues long. Germline CDR1 and CDR2: MNHNS and SASEGT. With 6 bases removed from V and 3 bases from J, the gap between germline ends came to 11 bases. CDR3 protein: CASRERSKETQYF. DNA of the CDR3: TGTGCCAGCAGAGAGCGGAGCAAAGAGACCCAGTACTTC.

The V gene is TRBV12-3 or TRBV12-4, the J gene TRBJ1-4, with TRBD1 matching 9 bases. The V segment lost 4 bases and the J segment 8 bases; nucleotides outside the gene matches: 17. This CDR3 is 18 amino acids long. The CDR3 sequence is CASSSTPGQGFVEEKLFF. The CDR3 nucleotides read TGTGCCAGCAGTTCAACGCCGGGACAGGGCTTTGTTGAGGAAAAACTGTTTTTT.

This clonotype has a handful of counts. The rearrangement uses TRBV7-6 and TRBJ2-7, with a possible D match to TRBD1 (6 bases). V was trimmed by 3 bases and J by 2 bases, leaving 14 bases between them. This CDR3 region has 15 residues. The V gene's germline CDR1 is SGHVS and CDR2 FNYEAQ. CDR3 loop: CASSFGRGGPYEQYF. In DNA, the CDR3 is TGTGCCAGCAGCTTCGGCAGGGGTGGCCCCTACGAGCAGTACTTC.

The chain uses TRBV6-8 and TRBJ2-4; D ambiguous. The CDR3 contains 13 residues. With 8 bases removed from V and 6 bases from J, the gap between germline ends came to 14 bases. CDR1 is MNHGY and CDR2 is SAAAGT in the germline V gene. The CDR3 DNA reads as TGTGCCAGCGCCCGGGCGCTACTAAACATTCAGTACTTC. Translated, it gives CASARALLNIQYF.

This clonotype was counted between two and nine times. This chain uses TRBV7-3 with TRBJ2-1, with D perhaps TRBD2 (5 bases). CDR3 length: 16 amino acids. V lost 2 bases and J 0 bases, leaving 11 bases between the germline ends. Germline CDR1 SGHTA, CDR2 FQGTGA. For the CDR3, the DNA is TGTGCCAGCAGCTTAGGAGTGGGGAGCTCCTACAATGAGCAGTTCTTC. Its translation: CASSLGVGSSYNEQFF.

This clonotype was counted a few times. The rearrangement joins TRBV12-5 to TRBJ2-3, with unresolved D. Germline CDR1 is LGHNT and CDR2 is FRNRAP. The CDR3 is 14 residues long. Trimming stripped 9 bases from V and 2 bases from J, with 15 bases between. CDR3 protein: CASAPQSPTDTQYF. The CDR3 bases are TGTGCTAGCGCCCCGCAGTCCCCCACAGATACGCAGTATTTT. The variable domain in full, completed from reference TRBV12-5 and TRBJ2-3, reads DARVTQTPRHKVTEMGQEVTMRCQPILGHNTVFWYRQTMMQGLELLAYFRNRAPLDDSGMPKDRFSAEMPDATLATLKIQPSEPRDSAVYFCASAPQSPTDTQYFGPGTRLTVL.

This clonotype showed up many times. The chain recombines TRBV7-2 with TRBJ2-1; 8 positions match TRBD2. CDR1 is SGHTA, CDR2 FQGNSA, per germline. V lost 2 bases and J lost 10; bases outside the gene matches: 16. This CDR3 contains 17 residues. The DNA of the CDR3 is TGTGCCAGCAGCTTAAGGCGAGGGGGACTAGTGGGTTTCGAGCAGTTCTTC. Residues: CASSLRRGGLVGFEQFF.

In its sample, this clonotype was seen a few times. The chain combines TRBV7-2 with TRBJ1-2, with TRBD1 as a possible D gene (5 bases). The CDR3 has 13 residues. Germline loops: CDR1 SGHTA, CDR2 FQGNSA. Trimming removed 6 bases at V and 7 bases at J, with 15 bases between. CDR3 DNA sequence: TGTGCCAGCAGTCTAGGGGCGTTGGGTGGCTACACCTTC. This codes for CASSLGALGGYTF.

This chain joins TRBV7-6 and TRBJ1-1, with unresolved D. The V end was cut by 5 bases, the J end by 3 bases, with 13 bases between. The length of the CDR3 is 14 residues. Per the germline V gene, CDR1 is SGHVS and CDR2 is FNYEAQ. The CDR3 nucleotides read TGTGCCAGCAGCCCTCGTTTCGGCGACACTGAAGCTTTCTTT. It yields the protein CASSPRFGDTEAFF.

This rearrangement joins TRBV5-6 to TRBJ2-1; D not certain. Germline V CDR1 and CDR2: SGHDT, YYEEEE. There are 12 residues in the CDR3. Trimming left V 2 bases short and J 9 bases short, with 9 bases between. CDR3 residues: CASSLIPTEQFF. The CDR3, as DNA: TGTGCCAGCAGCTTAATCCCGACTGAGCAGTTCTTC. Full variable domain (missing parts from reference TRBV5-6 and TRBJ2-1): DAGVTQSPTHLIKTRGQQVTLRCSPKSGHDTVSWYQQALGQGPQFIFQYYEEEERQRGNFPDRFSGHQFPNYSSELNVNALLLGDSALYLCASSLIPTEQFFGPGTRLTVL.

This clonotype was observed a few times. The CDR3 DNA reads as TGTGCCACCAGTGACCGGACAGGGCCTGGGGAGACCCAGTACTTC. It translates to CATSDRTGPGETQYF. J is TRBJ2-5 and V is TRBV24-1; TRBD1 agrees at 8 bases. Germline CDR1 KGHDR, CDR2 SFDVKD. The CDR3 runs to 15 residues. V shed 4 bases, J shed 5 bases, and the junction held 8 bases outside the gene matches.

The chain is built from TRBV7-2 and TRBJ2-5, with 7 positions matching TRBD1. Per the germline V gene, CDR1 is SGHTA and CDR2 is FQGNSA. This CDR3 contains 14 residues. The V gene end was trimmed by 7 bases and the J gene end by 2 bases; junction bases not matched to a gene: 7. CDR3 sequence reads: CASTSTGSQETQYF. Written as DNA, the CDR3 is TGTGCCAGCACCTCGACAGGGAGTCAAGAGACCCAGTACTTC. The full variable domain, completed using reference TRBV7-2 and TRBJ2-5, is GAGVSQSPSNKVTEKGKDVELRCDPISGHTALYWYRQSLGQGLEFLIYFQGNSAPDKSGLPSDRFSAERTGGSVSTLTIQRTQQEDSAVYLCASTSTGSQETQYFGPGTRLLVL.

V usage is TRBV6-1 and J usage is TRBJ2-1; 8 bases line up with TRBD1. Germline CDR1 and CDR2: MNHNS and SASEGT. With 3 bases clipped from V and 7 bases from J, the junction kept 11 bases outside the gene matches. The CDR3 is 16 amino acids. The DNA of the CDR3 is TGTGCCAGCAGTGACCTGGACAGGGTTGGGAAGAATGAGCAGTTCTTC. Translating gives CASSDLDRVGKNEQFF.

This clonotype came up many times. The genes are TRBV5-4 and TRBJ2-5, with 9 bases lining up with TRBD1. The CDR3 contains 14 residues. CDR1 is SGHNT and CDR2 is YYREEE in the germline V gene (reference sequence). V gave up 0 bases and J gave up 6 bases; unmatched junction bases: 3. CDR3 amino acids: CASSLAGTGQTQYF. The CDR3, as DNA: TGTGCCAGCAGCTTGGCCGGGACAGGGCAGACCCAGTACTTC.

This clonotype was found once. V gene TRBV7-9 combines with J gene TRBJ2-7; a weak D match, TRBD2 (6 bases). Trimming removed 4 bases from V and 0 bases from J, with 13 bases in between. The CDR3 is 15 residues long. Per germline, CDR1 SEHNR and CDR2 FQNEAQ (reference sequence). This CDR3 reads CASSSLEGSSYEQYV. The CDR3, as DNA: TGTGCCAGCAGCTCTCTGGAGGGAAGCTCCTACGAGCAGTACGTC.

This rearrangement joins TRBV6-2 or TRBV6-3 to TRBJ2-7; 12 bases are a match to TRBD2. V dropped 6 bases and J dropped 3; count of bases not matched to a gene: 9. This CDR3 is 16 amino acids long. The germline V gene has CDR1 MNHEY and CDR2 SVGEGT. The CDR3 nucleotides read TGTGCCAGCAGCCAGACTAGCGGGAGAGGGGACTACGAGCAGTACTTC. As protein: CASSQTSGRGDYEQYF.

The chain combines TRBV6-5 with TRBJ1-6; 7 positions match TRBD1. Per the germline V gene, CDR1 is MNHEY and CDR2 is SVGAGI. CDR3 length: 14 residues. V trimming: 2 bases; J trimming: 11 bases; junction bases outside the gene matches: 6. The CDR3, as DNA: TGTGCCAGCAGTTACGAAGGGGGCGCAGCACCCCTCCACTTT. Protein product: CASSYEGGAAPLHF.